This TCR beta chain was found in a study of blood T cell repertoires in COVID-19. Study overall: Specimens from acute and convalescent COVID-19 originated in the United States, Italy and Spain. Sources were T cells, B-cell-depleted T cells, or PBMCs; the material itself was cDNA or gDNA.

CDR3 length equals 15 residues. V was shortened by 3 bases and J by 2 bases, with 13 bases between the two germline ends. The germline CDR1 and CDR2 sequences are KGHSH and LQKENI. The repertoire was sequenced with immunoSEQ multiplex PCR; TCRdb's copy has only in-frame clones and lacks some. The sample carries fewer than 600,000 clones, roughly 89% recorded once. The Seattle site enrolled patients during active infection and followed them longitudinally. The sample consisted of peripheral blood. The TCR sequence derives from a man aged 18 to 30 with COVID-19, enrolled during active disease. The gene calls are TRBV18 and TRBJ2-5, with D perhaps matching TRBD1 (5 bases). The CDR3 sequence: CASSPAKGIQETQYF. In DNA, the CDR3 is TGTGCCAGCTCACCCGCCAAGGGGATACAAGAGACCCAGTACTTC.